This T cell receptor (beta chain) was profiled in a study of response to subunit inactivated influenza vaccine. TCRdb reprocessed the RT-PCR reads with MiXCR, giving one entry per CDR3 protein. The profile shows hundreds of thousands of distinct CDR3 sequences, 15% to 18% of them singletons. The CDR3 sequence is 14 residues long. Germline assignment: CDR1 MNHNS and CDR2 SASEGT. After removal of 8 bases from V and 8 bases from J, the junction contained 10 bases not matched to a gene. This TCR was sampled from a man in his fifties or sixties who received an inactivated influenza vaccine. This chain joins TRBV6-1 and TRBJ2-2; 8 positions match TRBD2. Sample: PBMCs from blood, taken about 12 days after vaccination. The CDR3 sequence: CASRKREFVGELFF. In DNA form, the CDR3 reads TGTGCCAGCCGGAAGCGGGAGTTCGTAGGGGAGCTGTTTTTT.